This T cell receptor (beta chain) comes out of a study of blood T cell repertoires in COVID-19. At the level of the study: There were acute and convalescent COVID-19 samples, and they came from the United States, Italy and Spain. In each case, the material was cDNA or gDNA derived from T cells, B-cell-depleted T cells, or PBMCs.

Recruitment covered about 25 US areas and drew participants whose ages spanned roughly 18 to 100 years. Trimming cost V 6 bases and J 6 bases; bases outside gene matches: 4. Germline loops: CDR1 SGHVS, CDR2 FNYEAQ. This CDR3 comprises 13 residues. Some clones are missing from TCRdb's copy, which holds only in-frame ones; the method was immunoSEQ multiplex PCR. The data show roughly 200,000 clones, about 81% seen once. This sequence originates from a man aged 40-55 years who had recovered from COVID-19. Sequencing used PBMCs or T cells enriched from blood (not recorded which). V and J are TRBV7-6 and TRBJ1-4; 7 bases match TRBD1. CDR3 sequence: CASRLGQYEKLFF. CDR3 DNA: TGTGCCAGCAGATTGGGACAGTATGAAAAACTGTTTTTT.